The present T cell receptor beta chain was sequenced within a study of Ad26.COV2.S vaccination and SARS-CoV-2 variants. Treatment in this sample: roughly 18 received Ad26.COV2.S at low or high dose, single or two shots; 5 received placebo; per-sample allocation not given. Sampling happened 63 days after the first vaccine or placebo injection. General study results and limits: Non-spike TCR breadth showed similarity between vaccine and placebo recipients.

This CDR3 is 16 amino acids long. With V trimmed by 4 bases and J by 8 bases, 15 bases remained unmatched. Germline lookup yields CDR1 LGHDT and CDR2 YNNKEL (reference sequence). Using immunoSEQ multiplex PCR, the repertoire was profiled, and TCRdb retains in-frame clones only, with some absent. This table has 290,000 or so clones, approximately 87% appearing once. Notes on this clone: What it binds is unknown.

This chain joins TRBV3-1 (or the pseudogene TRBV3-2) and TRBJ1-2, with 8 bases matching TRBD1. The TCR comes from a person aged 18-60 years who received the Ad26.COV2.S COVID-19 vaccine or a placebo. The specimen was peripheral blood, collected in a trial of Ad26.COV2.S vaccine versus placebo. Here the CDR3 DNA reads TGTGCCAGCAGCCCCTCTAACCCTTCGACAGGGGTGGGCTACACCTTC. This translates into CASSPSNPSTGVGYTF.